The rows below give T cell receptor beta chains drawn from one sample of a study of regulatory T cells in long-lasting Graves disease. TCRdb recomputed calls from the multiplex PCR reads with MiXCR, one row per CDR3 protein. The repertoire consists of 450,000 or so distinct CDR3 sequences, with roughly 20% occurring once and the leading ten covering over 7.5%. The starting material was peripheral blood mononuclear cells (PBMCs), obtained when the disease was refractory, from a patient treated with antithyroid drugs. All receptors derive from a female donor with Graves disease. CDR3s include the opening cysteine and the closing phenylalanine or tryptophan. D genes are given only for firm matches. The listing skips clone size in some rows; elsewhere it reads once, few, many or a size class.

few	.	TRBV20-1	TRBJ1-4	CSASGQTHEKLFF	TGCAGTGCTAGTGGGCAGACTCATGAAAAACTGTTTTTT
many	.	TRBV30	TRBJ2-4	CAWRDRTLAKNIQYF	TGTGCCTGGAGGGATCGGACTCTAGCCAAAAACATTCAGTACTTC
many	TRBD1	TRBV14	TRBJ2-7	CASSQETGSYEQYF	TGTGCCAGCAGCCAGGAGACAGGGTCCTACGAGCAGTACTTC
few	.	TRBV6-9	TRBJ2-1	CASSYQAFEQFF	TGTGCCAGCAGTTACCAGGCTTTCGAGCAGTTCTTC
.	TRBD1	TRBV5-8	TRBJ1-5	CASSSGQGGEPQHF	TGTGCCAGCAGCAGTGGACAGGGCGGGGAGCCCCAGCATTTT
few	.	TRBV6-1	TRBJ2-7	CASSEAFGDYEQYF	TGTGCCAGCAGTGAAGCATTTGGGGACTACGAGCAGTACTTC
.	.	TRBV4-2	TRBJ2-4	CASSQGVIQYF	TGTGCCAGCAGCCAAGGAGTCATTCAGTACTTC
many	.	TRBV5-1	TRBJ2-2	CASSQKNTGELFF	TGCGCCAGCAGCCAAAAAAACACCGGGGAGCTGTTTTTT
.	.	TRBV30	TRBJ2-6	CAWSPPGVSGANVLTF	TGTGCCTGGAGTCCACCGGGGGTCTCTGGGGCCAACGTCCTGACTTTC
many	.	TRBV7-8	TRBJ1-6	CASGNSQGESPLHF	TGTGCCAGCGGTAACTCACAGGGAGAATCACCCCTCCACTTT
many	.	TRBV28	TRBJ2-7	CASSLDRSAYEQYF	TGTGCCAGCAGTTTAGACAGGTCAGCCTACGAGCAGTACTTC
few	.	TRBV19	TRBJ2-7	CASSIGSGYEQYF	TGTGCCAGTAGTATCGGATCAGGGTACGAGCAGTACTTC
.	.	TRBV27	TRBJ2-7	CASNNYEQYF	TGTGCCAGCAACAACTACGAGCAGTACTTC
.	TRBD1	TRBV12-3/TRBV12-4	TRBJ2-3	CASTLRGLGDTQYF	TGTGCCAGCACCCTAAGGGGGCTCGGAGATACGCAGTATTTT
few	.	TRBV20-1	TRBJ1-1	CSARQAPGTEAFF	TGCAGTGCTAGACAGGCCCCGGGGACTGAAGCTTTCTTT
few	.	TRBV6-1	TRBJ2-1	CASSPRLGGEGDEQFF	TGTGCCAGCAGCCCCCGACTAGGCGGCGAGGGCGATGAGCAGTTCTTC
many	.	TRBV29-1	TRBJ2-7	CSVALVTIYEQYF	TGCAGCGTTGCACTAGTGACCATCTACGAGCAGTACTTC
many	.	TRBV30	TRBJ2-7	CAWGGSEQYF	TGTGCCTGGGGAGGGAGCGAGCAGTACTTC
.	TRBD2	TRBV20-1	TRBJ2-2	CSARTLAGTFTGELFF	TGCAGTGCTAGGACATTAGCGGGAACCTTCACCGGGGAGCTGTTTTTT
.	.	TRBV5-6	TRBJ1-4	CASSLVAGGTNEKLFF	TGTGCCAGCAGCTTGGTTGCTGGGGGAACTAATGAAAAACTGTTTTTT
few	.	TRBV6-2/TRBV6-3	TRBJ2-6	CASSYKGPSGANVLTF	TGTGCCAGCAGTTACAAGGGCCCCTCTGGGGCCAACGTCCTGACTTTC
few	TRBD1	TRBV19	TRBJ2-7	CASRYLPGTAYEQYF	TGTGCCAGTAGATATCTCCCCGGGACAGCGTACGAGCAGTACTTC
.	TRBD2	TRBV19	TRBJ2-7	CASRPSWLAGKEQYF	TGTGCCAGTAGGCCCTCTTGGCTAGCGGGTAAGGAGCAGTACTTC
few	.	TRBV6-5	TRBJ2-2	CASSYTSMGELFF	TGTGCCAGCAGTTACACTTCCATGGGGGAGCTGTTTTTT
few	.	TRBV19	TRBJ1-5	CASRRGDSNQPQHF	TGTGCCAGTAGAAGAGGGGATAGCAATCAGCCCCAGCATTTT
.	.	TRBV20-1	TRBJ2-7	CSAEVQGRGEQYF	TGCAGTGCCGAGGTGCAGGGTCGCGGCGAGCAGTACTTC
.	TRBD2	TRBV20-1	TRBJ2-3	CSASLAGNTDTQYF	TGCAGTGCTAGCCTAGCGGGGAACACAGATACGCAGTATTTT
many	TRBD2	TRBV6-1	TRBJ2-1	CASSEGPLALPYNEQFF	TGTGCCAGCAGTGAAGGCCCACTAGCGCTACCCTACAATGAGCAGTTCTTC
.	.	TRBV29-1	TRBJ2-2	CSAEGSGELFF	TGCAGCGCCGAGGGATCCGGGGAGCTGTTTTTT
many	TRBD2	TRBV27	TRBJ2-7	CASSRSAPFSGGGYEQYF	TGTGCCAGCAGTCGATCGGCTCCTTTTTCGGGCGGGGGCTACGAGCAGTACTTC
many	.	TRBV2	TRBJ1-1	CASSKTVGNTEAFF	TGTGCCAGCAGTAAGACGGTCGGGAACACTGAAGCTTTCTTT
few	.	TRBV27	TRBJ1-5	CASSPWGGSNQPQHF	TGTGCCAGCAGTCCGTGGGGTGGTAGCAATCAGCCCCAGCATTTT
.	TRBD1	TRBV20-1	TRBJ2-2	CSAPPGGNTGELFF	TGCAGTGCACCCCCAGGGGGGAACACCGGGGAGCTGTTTTTT
.	.	TRBV9	TRBJ2-2	CASSLSPAGELFF	TGTGCCAGCAGCCTGTCCCCGGCCGGGGAGCTGTTTTTT
many	.	TRBV6-1	TRBJ2-7	CASSLGDTYEQYF	TGTGCCAGCAGTCTCGGGGATACCTACGAGCAGTACTTC
many	.	TRBV5-1	TRBJ1-1	CASSLTGFVDTEAFF	TGCGCCAGCAGCCTAACAGGGTTCGTGGACACTGAAGCTTTCTTT
few	TRBD2	TRBV18	TRBJ2-5	CASSHAGRAETQYF	TGTGCCAGCTCTCATGCGGGGAGGGCGGAGACCCAGTACTTC
few	.	TRBV20-1	TRBJ2-3	CSASPGVNTDTQYF	TGCAGTGCTAGTCCAGGGGTTAACACAGATACGCAGTATTTT
many	.	TRBV28	TRBJ1-4	CASSLLTGHNEKLFF	TGTGCCAGCAGTTTGCTGACAGGCCATAATGAAAAACTGTTTTTT
many	.	TRBV20-1	TRBJ2-7	CSARDYSYEQYF	TGCAGTGCTAGAGACTATTCCTACGAGCAGTACTTC
few	.	TRBV24-1	TRBJ2-7	CATSTSAQGTHYEQYF	.
few	TRBD2	TRBV3-1	TRBJ2-5	CASSQGGLAGIQETQYF	TGTGCCAGCAGCCAAGGGGGACTAGCGGGAATCCAAGAGACCCAGTACTTC
.	.	TRBV6-1	TRBJ1-2	CASSRDFRDYGYTF	TGTGCCAGCAGTCGTGACTTTCGTGACTATGGCTACACCTTC
.	TRBD2	TRBV6-1	TRBJ2-2	CASGTSAPGAGELFF	TGTGCCAGCGGGACTAGCGCACCGGGCGCCGGGGAGCTGTTTTTT
.	TRBD2	TRBV5-1	TRBJ2-5	CASSLGLAGSQETQYF	TGCGCCAGCAGCTTGGGGCTAGCGGGGAGTCAAGAGACCCAGTACTTC
.	.	TRBV7-3	TRBJ1-4	CASSLPGGEANEKLFF	TGTGCCAGCAGCCTGCCGGGGGGGGAAGCTAATGAAAAACTGTTTTTT
few	.	TRBV27	TRBJ1-5	CASSSAPGTQGNQPQHF	TGTGCCAGCAGTTCCGCCCCCGGGACTCAAGGCAATCAGCCCCAGCATTTT
.	TRBD1	TRBV30	TRBJ2-1	CAWSQDRGYNEQFF	TGTGCCTGGAGCCAGGACAGGGGGTACAATGAGCAGTTCTTC
few	.	TRBV5-1	TRBJ2-2	CASVPPPGHSNTGELFF	TGCGCCAGCGTCCCTCCTCCGGGACACTCGAACACCGGGGAGCTGTTTTTT
.	.	TRBV6-1	TRBJ1-1	CASSNADRSEAFF	TGTGCCAGCAGCAATGCTGACAGGAGCGAAGCTTTCTTT
.	.	TRBV27	TRBJ2-6	CAGSFLQISGANVLTF	TGTGCCGGCAGTTTCCTACAGATCTCTGGGGCCAACGTCCTGACTTTC
.	TRBD1	TRBV19	TRBJ1-1	CASSIDRAMNTEAFF	TGTGCCAGTAGTATCGACAGGGCGATGAACACTGAAGCTTTCTTT
.	TRBD1	TRBV29-1	TRBJ2-3	CSAGTGVDTQYF	TGCAGCGCCGGGACAGGGGTAGATACGCAGTATTTT